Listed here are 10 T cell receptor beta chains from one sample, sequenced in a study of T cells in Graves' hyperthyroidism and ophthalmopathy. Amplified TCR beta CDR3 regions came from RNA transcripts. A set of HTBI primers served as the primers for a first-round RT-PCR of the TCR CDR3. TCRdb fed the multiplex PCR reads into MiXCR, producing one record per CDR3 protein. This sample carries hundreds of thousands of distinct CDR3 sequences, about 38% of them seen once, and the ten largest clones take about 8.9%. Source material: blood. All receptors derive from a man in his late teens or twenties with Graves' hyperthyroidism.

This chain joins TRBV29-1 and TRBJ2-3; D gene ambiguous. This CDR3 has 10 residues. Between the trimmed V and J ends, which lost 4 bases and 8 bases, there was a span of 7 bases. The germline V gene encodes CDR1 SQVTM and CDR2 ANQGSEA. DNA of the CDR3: TGCAGCGTTGTTCTAACTACGCAGTATTTT. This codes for CSVVLTTQYF.

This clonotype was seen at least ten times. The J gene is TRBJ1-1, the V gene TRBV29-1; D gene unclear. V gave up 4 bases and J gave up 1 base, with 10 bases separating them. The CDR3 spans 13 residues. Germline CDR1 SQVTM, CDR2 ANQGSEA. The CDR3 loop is CSVGEVPNTEAFF. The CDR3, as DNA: TGCAGCGTTGGAGAGGTTCCGAACACTGAAGCTTTCTTT. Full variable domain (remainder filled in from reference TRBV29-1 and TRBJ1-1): SAVISQKPSRDICQRGTSLTIQCQVDSQVTMMFWYRQQPGQSLTLIATANQGSEATYESGFVIDKFPISRPNLTFSTLTVSNMSPEDSSIYLCSVGEVPNTEAFFGQGTRLTVV.

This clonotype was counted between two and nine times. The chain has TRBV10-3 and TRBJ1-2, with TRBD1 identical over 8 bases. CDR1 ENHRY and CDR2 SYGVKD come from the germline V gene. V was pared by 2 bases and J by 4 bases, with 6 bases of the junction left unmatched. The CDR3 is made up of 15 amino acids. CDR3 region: CAISEQTGAGYGYTF. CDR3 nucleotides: TGTGCCATCAGTGAGCAGACAGGGGCCGGCTATGGCTACACCTTC.

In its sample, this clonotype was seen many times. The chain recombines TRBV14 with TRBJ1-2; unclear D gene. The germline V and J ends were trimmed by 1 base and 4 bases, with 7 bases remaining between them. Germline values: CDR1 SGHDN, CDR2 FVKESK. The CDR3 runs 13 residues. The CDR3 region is CASSQGRIYGYTF. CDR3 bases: TGTGCCAGCAGCCAAGGGCGGATCTATGGCTACACCTTC.

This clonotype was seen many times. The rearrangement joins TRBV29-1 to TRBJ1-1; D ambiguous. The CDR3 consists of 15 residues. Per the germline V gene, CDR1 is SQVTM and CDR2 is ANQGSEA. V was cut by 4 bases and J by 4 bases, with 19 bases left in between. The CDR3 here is CSVVKTIAEGTEAFF. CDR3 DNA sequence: TGCAGCGTTGTTAAGACCATTGCGGAAGGCACTGAAGCTTTCTTT.

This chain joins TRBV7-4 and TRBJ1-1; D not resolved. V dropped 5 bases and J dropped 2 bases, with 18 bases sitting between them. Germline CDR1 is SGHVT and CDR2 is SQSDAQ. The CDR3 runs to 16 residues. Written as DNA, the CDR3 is TGTGCCAGCAGCCCCCCCGAGGAGGAGCCAAACACTGAAGCTTTCTTT. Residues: CASSPPEEEPNTEAFF.

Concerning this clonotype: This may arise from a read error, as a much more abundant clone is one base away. The CDR3, as DNA: TGTGCCAGCAGCTCCGGACGGGGCTGGTACGAGCAGTACTTC. Protein: CASSSGRGWYEQYF. The chain couples TRBV7-8 to TRBJ2-7; D is tentatively TRBD1 or TRBD2 (5 bases each). CDR1 and CDR2 (germline): SGHVS, FQNEAQ. The CDR3 runs 14 residues. Trimming took off 4 bases at V and 4 bases at J, with 14 bases between the two ends.

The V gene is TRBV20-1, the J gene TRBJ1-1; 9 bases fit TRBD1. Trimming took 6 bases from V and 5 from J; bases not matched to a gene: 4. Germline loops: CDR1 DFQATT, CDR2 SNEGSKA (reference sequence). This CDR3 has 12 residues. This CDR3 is CSAGTGRTEAFF. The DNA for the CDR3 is TGCAGTGCGGGGACAGGGCGAACTGAAGCTTTCTTT.

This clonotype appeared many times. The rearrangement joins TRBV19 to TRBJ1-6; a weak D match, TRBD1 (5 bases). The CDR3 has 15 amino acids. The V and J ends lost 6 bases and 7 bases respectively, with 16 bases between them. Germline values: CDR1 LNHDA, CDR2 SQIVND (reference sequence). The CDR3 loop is CASRVAGTENSPLHF. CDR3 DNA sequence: TGTGCCAGTAGAGTAGCCGGGACGGAGAATTCACCCCTCCACTTT.

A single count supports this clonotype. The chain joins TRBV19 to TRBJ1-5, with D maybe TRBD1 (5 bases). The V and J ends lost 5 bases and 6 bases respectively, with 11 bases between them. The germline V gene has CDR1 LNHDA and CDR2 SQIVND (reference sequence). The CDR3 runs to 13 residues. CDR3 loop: CASSAGRIQPQHF. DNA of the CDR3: TGTGCCAGTAGTGCAGGGAGGATTCAGCCCCAGCATTTT. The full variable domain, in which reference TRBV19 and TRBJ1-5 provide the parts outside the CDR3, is DGGITQSPKYLFRKEGQNVTLSCEQNLNHDAMYWYRQDPGQGLRLIYYSQIVNDFQKGDIAEGYSVSREKKESFPLTVTSAQKNPTAFYLCASSAGRIQPQHFGDGTRLSIL.